Listed here are 14 T cell receptor beta chains from one sample, sequenced in a study of OX40 agonist ivuxolimab in advanced cancers. TCRdb's table, derived via immunoSEQ multiplex PCR, lists solely in-frame clones and lacks some. The table lists 85,000 to 100,000 clones, more than 80% of them singletons. The sequences come from CD4+ or CD8+ T cells sorted from blood, collected in a trial of the OX40 agonist ivuxolimab. The origin of the receptors is an adult with an advanced solid tumor such as melanoma, head and neck, liver or kidney cancer.

This sequence joins TRBV18 and TRBJ2-7, with TRBD1 matching 8 bases. The CDR3 contains 15 residues. V shed 3 bases, J shed 3 bases, and the junction held 7 bases outside the gene matches. Germline V CDR1 and CDR2: KGHSH, LQKENI. The CDR3 sequence: CASSPARTGIYEQYF. In DNA form, the CDR3 reads TGTGCCAGCTCACCCGCGCGGACAGGGATCTACGAGCAGTACTTC.

This clone was counted only a few times. The rearrangement joins TRBV27 to TRBJ2-1; unclear D gene. The germline V gene has CDR1 MNHEY and CDR2 SMNVEV (reference sequence). V shed 6 bases and J shed 4 bases, with 19 bases lying between them. The CDR3 has 16 residues. The CDR3 coding sequence is TGTGCCAGCAGCAGATACCAGCCACTGATATACAATGAGCAGTTCTTC. Translation: CASSRYQPLIYNEQFF.

The CDR3 region is CASSFQGSGYTF. The CDR3, as DNA: TGTGCCAGCAGTTTCCAGGGCTCTGGCTACACCTTC. V is TRBV28 and J is TRBJ1-2, with D possibly TRBD1 on 5 matching bases. The germline V gene has CDR1 MDHEN and CDR2 SYDVKM. The V and J ends lost 3 bases and 7 bases respectively, with 9 bases between them. The CDR3 is made up of 12 amino acids.

This clone was seen just once. The chain links TRBV6-5 to TRBJ2-2, with TRBD2 identical over 12 bases. V shed 4 bases, J shed 2 bases, and the junction held 2 bases outside the gene matches. Germline-derived CDR1 and CDR2 are MNHEY and SVGAGI. The CDR3 totals 16 residues. CDR3 DNA sequence: TGTGCCAGCAGTTTCGGACTAGCGGGAAACACCGGGGAGCTGTTTTTT. This translates into CASSFGLAGNTGELFF.

This clone has just one count. The chain has TRBV5-4 and TRBJ1-5; D is unresolved. The CDR3 loop spans 12 amino acids. The V and J ends lost 9 bases and 4 bases respectively, with 11 bases between them. CDR1 SGHNT and CDR2 YYREEE come from the germline V gene (reference sequence). The CDR3 sequence: CATREGNQPQHF. Written as DNA, the CDR3 is TGTGCCACCCGGGAGGGTAATCAGCCCCAGCATTTT.

V usage is TRBV20-1 and J usage is TRBJ2-5; D gene unclear. Deletions cut 6 bases from V and 5 bases from J, with 10 bases between. Germline V CDR1 and CDR2: DFQATT, SNEGSKA (reference sequence). This CDR3 contains 11 residues. In nucleotides, the CDR3 is TGCAGTGCCCGGGCGCCCGAGACCCAGTACTTC. This translates into CSARAPETQYF.

The CDR3 here is CASSVSGYQPQHF. The CDR3 DNA sequence: TGTGCCAGCAGTGTATCAGGGTATCAGCCCCAGCATTTT. This rearrangement joins TRBV2 to TRBJ1-5, with a possible D match to TRBD1 (5 bases). CDR1 is SNHLY, CDR2 FYNNEI, per germline. V lost 4 bases, J lost 5 bases, and 9 bases lay in between. The CDR3 contains 13 residues.

This chain joins TRBV7-2 and TRBJ1-1; D gene unclear. V lost 1 base to trimming and J lost 8 bases, with 8 bases between them. Looked up from germline, CDR1 is SGHTA and CDR2 is FQGNSA. This CDR3 spans 12 amino acids. The CDR3 bases are TGTGCCAGCAGCTTAGTCGGACTAGAAGCTTTCTTT. Its protein is CASSLVGLEAFF.

The CDR3 bases are TGTGCCACCAGCAGGGTAAGCAATCAGCCCCAGCATTTT. This encodes CATSRVSNQPQHF. The rearrangement uses TRBV15 and TRBJ1-5; no clear D gene. This CDR3 is built from 13 residues. Germline V CDR1 and CDR2: LNHNV, YYDKDF (reference sequence). V lost 3 bases and J lost 1, with 4 bases in between.

This clone appeared once. The V and J genes are TRBV9 and TRBJ1-6; D gene unclear. The V end lost 4 bases, the J end lost 8 bases, and 10 bases lay between the germline ends. Germline V gives CDR1 SGDLS, CDR2 YYNGEE. There are 13 residues in the CDR3. The CDR3 nucleotides read TGTGCCAGCAGCCTGGCTAGGGATTCACCCCTCCACTTT. Encoded protein: CASSLARDSPLHF.

V is TRBV9 and J is TRBJ2-3; D is ambiguous. Trimming stripped 0 bases from V and 3 bases from J, with 5 bases between. Looked up from germline, CDR1 is SGDLS and CDR2 is YYNGEE. The CDR3 length is 13 residues. The CDR3 sequence is CASSVVETDTQYF. Written as DNA, the CDR3 is TGTGCCAGCAGCGTAGTAGAGACAGATACGCAGTATTTT.

This clone was seen only a few times. This chain links TRBV27 with TRBJ2-1; TRBD2 agrees at 8 bases. Trimming removed 4 bases from V and 9 bases from J; junction bases left unmatched: 8. The CDR3 loop spans 14 amino acids. Germline V gene sequence: CDR1 MNHEY, CDR2 SMNVEV (reference sequence). The CDR3 protein is CASSWTSLAVEQFF. For the CDR3, the DNA is TGTGCCAGCAGTTGGACTAGCTTAGCTGTTGAGCAGTTCTTC.

The chain recombines TRBV7-9 with TRBJ2-2; 9 bases match TRBD2. Unmatched junction bases numbered 5, after V lost 3 bases and J lost 3 bases. Germline V gene lookup returns CDR1 SEHNR and CDR2 FQNEAQ (reference sequence). The CDR3 length is 16 residues. The CDR3 is CASSFVAGVHTGELFF. CDR3 DNA sequence: TGTGCCAGCAGCTTTGTAGCGGGAGTGCACACCGGGGAGCTGTTTTTT.

A few counts support this clone. V usage is TRBV20-1 and J usage is TRBJ1-1; D call uncertain. With 6 bases removed from V and 4 bases from J, the gap between germline ends came to 9 bases. CDR3 length: 11 amino acids. Germline V gives CDR1 DFQATT, CDR2 SNEGSKA (reference sequence). This CDR3 is CSAALSTEAFF. The CDR3 DNA is TGCAGTGCAGCCCTTTCCACTGAAGCTTTCTTT.